This entry features one T cell receptor (beta chain) sequence. CDR3 size: 15 residues. With V trimmed by 7 bases and J by 10 bases, 16 bases remained unmatched. Germline values: CDR1 SGHTA, CDR2 FQGNSA. This specimen comes from a study of cytotoxic CD8 clonotypes in ibrutinib-treated CLL. Libraries were prepared by immunoSEQ multiplex PCR; TCRdb keeps only in-frame clonotypes and omits some of them. The table lists around 53,000 clones, roughly 58% of them singletons. Sequences were derived from PBMCs, sampled at disease progression, from a patient treated with ibrutinib. This TCR came from a human donor with chronic lymphocytic leukemia. V usage is TRBV7-2 and J usage is TRBJ1-1; 9 bases are shared with TRBD1. Here the CDR3 DNA reads TGTGCCAGCATCGAAGTACGGACAGGGGTATTCATAGCTTTCTTT. Its translation is CASIEVRTGVFIAFF.